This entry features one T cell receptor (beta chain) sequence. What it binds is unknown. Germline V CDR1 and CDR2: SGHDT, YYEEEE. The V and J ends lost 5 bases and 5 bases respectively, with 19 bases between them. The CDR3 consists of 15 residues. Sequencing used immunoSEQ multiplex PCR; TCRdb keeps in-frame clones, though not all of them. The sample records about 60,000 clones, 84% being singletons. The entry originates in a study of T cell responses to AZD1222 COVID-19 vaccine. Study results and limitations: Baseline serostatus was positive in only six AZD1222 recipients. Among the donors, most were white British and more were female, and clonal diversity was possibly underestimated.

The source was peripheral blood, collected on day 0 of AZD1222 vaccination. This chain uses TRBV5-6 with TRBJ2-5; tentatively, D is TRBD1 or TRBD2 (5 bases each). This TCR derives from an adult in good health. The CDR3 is CASSYSPGARETQYF. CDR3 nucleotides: TGTGCCAGCAGTTATTCCCCCGGGGCGAGGGAGACCCAGTACTTC. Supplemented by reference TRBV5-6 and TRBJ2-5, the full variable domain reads DAGVTQSPTHLIKTRGQQVTLRCSPKSGHDTVSWYQQALGQGPQFIFQYYEEEERQRGNFPDRFSGHQFPNYSSELNVNALLLGDSALYLCASSYSPGARETQYFGPGTRLLVL.